Listed below are T cell receptor beta chains from one sample, sequenced in a study of read filtering for tumor transcriptome and immune sequencing. One entry per CDR3 protein results from TCRdb running MiXCR on the reads. The data show about 38,000 distinct CDR3 sequences, with 14% seen just once and 18% held by the top ten. The material sequenced was a population of CD138-negative cells sorted from bone marrow. Receptors were obtained from a donor at least 40 years old with multiple myeloma. Each CDR3 is given with its conserved first and last residue. A D gene is named only where the DNA matches it firmly. Clone size is stated in some rows and not others, as once, few, many or a class when expanded.

size | J | D | length | V | DNA | CDR3
many | TRBJ1-3 | . | 14 | TRBV3-1 | TGTGCCAGCAGCCATGGAGGGTTTGGAAACACCATATATTTT | CASSHGGFGNTIYF
few | TRBJ2-2 | . | 17 | TRBV3-1 | TGTGCCAGCAGCCAAGATCCCGGGGGCCCTCTCACCGGGGAGCTGTTTTTT | CASSQDPGGPLTGELFF
. | TRBJ2-1 | TRBD2 | 16 | TRBV6-2/TRBV6-3 | TGTGCCAGCGCCTTGTATTATAGCGGGGGGGCCGATGAGCAGTTCTTC | CASALYYSGGADEQFF
. | TRBJ2-7 | . | 14 | TRBV7-2 | TGTGCCAGCAGCTTAGGGCGGAACCTCTACGAGCAGTACTTC | CASSLGRNLYEQYF
. | TRBJ1-6 | . | 12 | TRBV10-3 | TGTGCCATCAGTGAGCTGGCTTCACCCCTCCACTTT | CAISELASPLHF
many | TRBJ2-3 | TRBD1 | 15 | TRBV7-2 | TGTGCCAGCAGTTTTACAGGGGCCAACACAGATACGCAGTATTTT | CASSFTGANTDTQYF
. | TRBJ2-6 | TRBD2 | 15 | TRBV6-1 | TGTGCAGCGGGACGGACACTCTCTGGGGCCAACGTCCTGACTTTC | CAAGRTLSGANVLTF
. | TRBJ2-5 | TRBD1 | 13 | TRBV2 | TGTGCCAGCAGTTACAGGGGGTTGGAGACCCAGTACTTC | CASSYRGLETQYF
many | TRBJ2-3 | . | 15 | TRBV7-9 | TGTGCCAGCAGCTTAATCCAGGGGATGGCAGATACGCAGTATTTT | CASSLIQGMADTQYF
many | TRBJ2-7 | . | 15 | TRBV5-5 | TGTGCCAGCAGCCCGGGAATGGGGGCAACGCGGGAGCAGTACTTC | CASSPGMGATREQYF
. | TRBJ2-5 | TRBD2 | 15 | TRBV20-1 | TGCAGTGCTAAGAGTAGCGGGGGGGGTAAAGAGACCCTGTACTTC | CSAKSSGGGKETLYF
few | TRBJ1-2 | . | 15 | TRBV7-9 | TGTGCCAGCAGCGCACAGGACAGTACTAACTATGGCTACACCTTC | CASSAQDSTNYGYTF
many | TRBJ2-2 | TRBD2 | 15 | TRBV7-2 | TGTGCCAGCAGCCAAAGACTAGCGAGCACCGGGGAGCTGTTTTTT | CASSQRLASTGELFF
many | TRBJ2-3 | . | 14 | TRBV7-9 | TGTGCCAGCAGCCCAGGGGGGATCAGGGATACGCAGTATTTT | CASSPGGIRDTQYF
many | TRBJ2-5 | TRBD2 | 17 | TRBV4-1 | TGCGCCAGCAGCCAAGAAAGGGGACTAGCGGCTCAAGAGACCCAGTACTTC | CASSQERGLAAQETQYF
many | TRBJ2-2 | . | 14 | TRBV28 | TGTGCCAGCAGTACCGGGACCATCACCGGGGAGCTGTTTTTT | CASSTGTITGELFF
many | TRBJ1-2 | . | 19 | TRBV6-1 | TGTGCCAGCAGTGAAGGCCCCATGGGGAGATCCCGAGCTAACTATGGCTACACCTTC | CASSEGPMGRSRANYGYTF
many | TRBJ1-1 | . | 12 | TRBV12-3/TRBV12-4 | TGTGCCAGCAAGAGGCAGCACACTGAAGCTTTCTTT | CASKRQHTEAFF
many | TRBJ2-1 | . | 11 | TRBV5-4 | TGTGCCAGCAGAACGAGCGGTGAGCAGTTCTTC | CASRTSGEQFF
few | TRBJ1-5 | . | 14 | TRBV2 | TGTGCCAGCAGTGTATCCTGGGGGAATCAGCCCCAGCATTTT | CASSVSWGNQPQHF
many | TRBJ2-1 | . | 17 | TRBV6-5 | TGTGCCAGCAGTTACGGGGCGGGGGCGACCTCCTACAATGAGCAGTTCTTC | CASSYGAGATSYNEQFF
many | TRBJ1-5 | . | 15 | TRBV7-9 | TGTGCCAGCAGCTTAGCGGGACATCTCAATCAGCCCCAGCATTTT | CASSLAGHLNQPQHF
. | TRBJ1-4 | . | 15 | TRBV28 | TGTGCCAGCAGATCTACCGGGAGCCTGCGTGAAAAACTGTTTTTT | CASRSTGSLREKLFF
many | TRBJ1-3 | . | 14 | TRBV18 | TGTGCCAGCTCCCTCTCGGCAGGAATGGACACCATATATTTT | CASSLSAGMDTIYF
many | TRBJ2-1 | TRBD1 | 14 | TRBV5-1 | TGCGCCAGCAGCTCGGGACAGACTTACAATGAGCAGTTCTTC | CASSSGQTYNEQFF
many | TRBJ2-3 | . | 17 | TRBV3-1 | TGTGCCAGCAGCCTTGAACGGGGGTCAATGGGCACAGATACGCAGTATTTT | CASSLERGSMGTDTQYF
. | TRBJ1-2 | TRBD1 | 16 | TRBV9 | TGTGCCAGCAGCGTAGAAAGGGACAGACACACCTATGGCTACACCTTC | CASSVERDRHTYGYTF
many | TRBJ2-1 | . | 16 | TRBV6-5 | TGTGCCAGCAACCCTTCCTCGGGGGGCCGGGGCAATGAGCAGTTCTTC | CASNPSSGGRGNEQFF